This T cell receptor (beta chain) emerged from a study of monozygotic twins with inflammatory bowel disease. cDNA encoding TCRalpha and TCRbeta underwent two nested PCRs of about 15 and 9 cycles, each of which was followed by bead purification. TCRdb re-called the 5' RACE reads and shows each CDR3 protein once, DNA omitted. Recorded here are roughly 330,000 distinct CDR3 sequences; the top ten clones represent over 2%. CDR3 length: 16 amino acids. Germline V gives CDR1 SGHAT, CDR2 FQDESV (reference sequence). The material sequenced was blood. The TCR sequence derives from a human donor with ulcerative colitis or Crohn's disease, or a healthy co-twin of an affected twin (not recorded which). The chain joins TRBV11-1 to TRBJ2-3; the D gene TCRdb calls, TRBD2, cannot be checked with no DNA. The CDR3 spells CASSLALQGGIDTQYF.